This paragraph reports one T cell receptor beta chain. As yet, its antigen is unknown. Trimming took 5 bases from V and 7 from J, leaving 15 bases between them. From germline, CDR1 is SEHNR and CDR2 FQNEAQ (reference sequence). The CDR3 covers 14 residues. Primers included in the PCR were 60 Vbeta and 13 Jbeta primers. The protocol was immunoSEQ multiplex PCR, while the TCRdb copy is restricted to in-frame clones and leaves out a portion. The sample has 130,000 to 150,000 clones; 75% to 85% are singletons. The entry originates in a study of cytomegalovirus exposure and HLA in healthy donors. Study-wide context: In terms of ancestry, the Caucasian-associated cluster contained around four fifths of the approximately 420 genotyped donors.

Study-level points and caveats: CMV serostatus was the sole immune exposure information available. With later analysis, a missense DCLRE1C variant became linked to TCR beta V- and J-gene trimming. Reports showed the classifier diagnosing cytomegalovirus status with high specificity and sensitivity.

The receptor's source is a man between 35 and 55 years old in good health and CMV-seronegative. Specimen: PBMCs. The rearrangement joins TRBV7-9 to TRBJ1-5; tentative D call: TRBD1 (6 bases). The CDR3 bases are TGTGCCAGCAGCCTCGGGGGGCCCGGGCAGCCCCAGCATTTT. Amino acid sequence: CASSLGGPGQPQHF.